The 21 T cell receptor beta chains given below trace back to one sample, sequenced in a study of T cells after yellow fever vaccination (dated by TCRdb to the late 2010s). What this sample's treatment or condition label stands for: live attenuated yellow fever vaccine strain. To prepare the library, 5' RACE was applied. The sequencing machine was an Illumina HiSeq 2500. TCRdb cleaned the public reads at Q25 with fastp, built clones with MiXCR and kept in-frame beta chains. Entries that share a CDR3 protein sequence are merged under the most common genes and DNA. Here the sample has about 510,000 distinct CDR3 sequences; around a fifth occur a single time. Together, the top ten hold roughly a sixth of the sample. Sequencing was performed on PBMCs, taken approximately 22 days after the first yellow fever vaccination. These receptors were taken from a young man who received the YFV17D yellow fever vaccine.

This clonotype was observed a handful of times. Sequence at one end of the junction differs from germline and may be a read error. V is TRBV7-7 and J is TRBJ2-5; TRBD2 matches at 10 bases. Per the germline V gene, CDR1 is SSHAT and CDR2 is FNYEAQ (reference sequence). This CDR3 has 16 residues. The CDR3 coding sequence is TGTGCTAGCAGGTCGAGTCAAGCGGGGGGGCAGGAGACCCAGTACTTC. Translated, it gives CASRSSQAGGQETQYF.

This chain links TRBV19 with TRBJ2-2; D gene unclear. The V gene's germline CDR1 is LNHDA and CDR2 SQIVND (reference sequence). Trimming cost V 8 bases and J 1 base, with 11 bases left between them. This CDR3 has 14 amino acids. The CDR3 is CASCVFGNTGELFF. The CDR3 region has the DNA TGTGCCAGTTGCGTTTTCGGGAACACCGGGGAGCTGTTTTTT.

This clonotype came up once. The chain links TRBV6-1 to TRBJ2-1, with 7 nucleotides matching TRBD1. The CDR3 loop spans 16 amino acids. In germline, CDR1 is MNHNS, CDR2 SASEGT. The trim removed 4 bases at V and 0 bases at J, leaving 6 bases unmatched. The CDR3, as DNA: TGTGCCAGCAGTGTGCAGGACAGGAGCTCCTACAATGAGCAGTTCTTC. This translates into CASSVQDRSSYNEQFF.

This clonotype was detected a few times. This chain joins TRBV3-1 and TRBJ2-6; 9 nucleotides agree with TRBD2. Germline loops: CDR1 LGHDT, CDR2 YNNKEL (reference sequence). The CDR3 loop spans 21 amino acids. Unmatched junction bases numbered 14, after V lost 0 bases and J lost 2 bases. CDR3 protein: CASSQDSLRRGGLAGANVLTF. In DNA form, the CDR3 reads TGTGCCAGCAGCCAAGACAGTTTAAGGCGGGGGGGGCTTGCTGGGGCCAACGTCCTGACTTTC.

V is TRBV4-1 and J is TRBJ2-3; the D gene is possibly TRBD1 (6 bases). This CDR3 spans 14 amino acids. CDR1 and CDR2 (germline): MGHRA, YSYEKL. Between the trimmed V and J ends, which lost 8 bases and 3 bases, there was a span of 15 bases. The CDR3 here is CASGNDQGTDTQYF. The CDR3 region has the DNA TGCGCCAGCGGAAACGACCAGGGGACAGATACGCAGTATTTT.

This clonotype was detected only a few times. The CDR3 reads CASSLVASGSNTGELFF. CDR3 in DNA: TGCGCCAGCAGCTTGGTGGCTAGCGGGTCGAACACCGGGGAGCTGTTTTTT. V usage is TRBV5-1 and J usage is TRBJ2-2; TRBD2 aligns across 8 bases. Unmatched junction bases numbered 4, after V lost 0 bases and J lost 0 bases. Looked up from germline, CDR1 is SGHRS and CDR2 is YFSETQ. This CDR3 region has 17 residues. Combining the CDR3 with reference TRBV5-1 and TRBJ2-2 gives the whole variable domain KAGVTQTPRYLIKTRGQQVTLSCSPISGHRSVSWYQQTPGQGLQFLFEYFSETQRNKGNFPGRFSGRQFSNSRSEMNVSTLELGDSALYLCASSLVASGSNTGELFFGEGSRLTVL.

The chain combines TRBV12-3 or TRBV12-4 with TRBJ2-7; D possibly corresponds to TRBD1 (6 bases). The V gene lost 6 bases and the J gene lost 7 bases, with 13 bases spanning the gap. The CDR3 contains 12 residues. As DNA, the CDR3 is TGTGCCAGCAGCGAAACAGGGTTTGAGCAGTACTTC. Its translation is CASSETGFEQYF.

The chain carries TRBV4-1 and TRBJ2-1, with D unclear. There are 14 residues in the CDR3. Germline CDR1 reads MGHRA; CDR2 reads YSYEKL. The ends were cut back, 3 bases at V and 8 bases at J, with 14 bases in the middle. For the CDR3, the DNA is TGCGCCAGCAGCCAGGCTGGGTTAGGCTATGAGCAGTTCTTC. The encoded protein is CASSQAGLGYEQFF.

The J gene is TRBJ1-1, the V gene TRBV7-9; D may be TRBD1 (5 bases). Per the germline V gene, CDR1 is SEHNR and CDR2 is FQNEAQ (reference sequence). V lost 6 bases to trimming and J lost 0 bases, with 20 bases between them. This CDR3 spans 17 amino acids. The CDR3 DNA follows: TGTGCCAGCAGGCCACCGCGTTGGGGGTCCCTGAACACTGAAGCTTTCTTT. Translation: CASRPPRWGSLNTEAFF.

Many counts were recorded for this clonotype. The J gene is TRBJ2-7, the V gene TRBV9; D is uncertain. Trimming took 3 bases from V and 4 from J, leaving 8 bases between them. The CDR3 length is 12 residues. CDR1 SGDLS and CDR2 YYNGEE come from the germline V gene. As DNA, the CDR3 is TGTGCCAGCAGCGGCCTCCTTTACGAGCAGTACTTC. It is translated as CASSGLLYEQYF.

This clonotype has at least ten counts. The rearrangement joins TRBV7-9 to TRBJ1-1, with D perhaps matching TRBD1 (5 bases). CDR1 is SEHNR and CDR2 is FQNEAQ in the germline V gene (reference sequence). The CDR3 is 14 residues long. The V end was cut by 3 bases, the J end by 0 bases, with 8 bases between. The CDR3 is CASSLAGLNTEAFF. Written as DNA, the CDR3 is TGTGCCAGCAGCTTGGCAGGGCTGAACACTGAAGCTTTCTTT.

There are a few counts of this clonotype. This rearrangement joins TRBV20-1 to TRBJ2-1; TRBD2 matches 11 bases. The CDR3 covers 14 residues. The trim removed 6 bases at V and 2 bases at J, leaving 3 bases unmatched. Per germline, CDR1 DFQATT and CDR2 SNEGSKA (reference sequence). CDR3 nucleotide sequence: TGCAGTGCGTTAGCGGGGGGGCCCTACAATGAGCAGTTCTTC. Protein sequence: CSALAGGPYNEQFF.

This clonotype was detected a few times. V and J are TRBV29-1 and TRBJ1-1, with D perhaps matching TRBD1 (6 bases). The CDR3 is 14 amino acids. The ends were cut back, 4 bases at V and 0 bases at J, with 12 bases in the middle. Germline values: CDR1 SQVTM, CDR2 ANQGSEA. The DNA of the CDR3 is TGCAGCGTTGTGACAGGACAAGTGAACACTGAAGCTTTCTTT. Translating it yields CSVVTGQVNTEAFF.

The V gene is TRBV7-2, the J gene TRBJ1-4; D perhaps matches TRBD1 (5 bases). Per the germline V gene, CDR1 is SGHTA and CDR2 is FQGNSA. The length of the CDR3 is 14 residues. V dropped 5 bases and J dropped 6 bases, with 13 bases sitting between them. In DNA form, the CDR3 reads TGTGCCAGCAGCCCCCGGGGGAGGGATGAAAAACTGTTTTTT. It encodes CASSPRGRDEKLFF.

DNA for the CDR3: TGCAGCGGCCGTGGGGTGGCGGGGTTAGGAGCTTTCTTT. It is translated as CSGRGVAGLGAFF. The chain recombines TRBV29-1 with TRBJ1-1, with D hard to call. With 7 bases removed from V and 10 bases from J, the gap between germline ends came to 22 bases. The germline V gene has CDR1 SQVTM and CDR2 ANQGSEA. The CDR3 extends over 13 amino acids.

The chain couples TRBV20-1 to TRBJ2-1; TRBD1 matches 7 bases. The V gene end was trimmed by 2 bases and the J gene end by 0 bases; junction bases not matched to a gene: 7. The length of the CDR3 is 16 residues. Germline V gene lookup returns CDR1 DFQATT and CDR2 SNEGSKA (reference sequence). The CDR3 DNA is TGCAGTGCTAGAAAGGACAGGCCGAGCTCCTACAATGAGCAGTTCTTC. Protein product: CSARKDRPSSYNEQFF.

The genes are TRBV20-1 and TRBJ1-6, with D hard to call. Germline lookup yields CDR1 DFQATT and CDR2 SNEGSKA (reference sequence). Trimming stripped 1 base from V and 7 bases from J, with 11 bases between. The CDR3 covers 14 residues. The CDR3 loop is CSARAFGGNSPLHF. Written as DNA, the CDR3 is TGCAGTGCTAGAGCGTTCGGTGGGAATTCACCCCTCCACTTT.

The chain employs TRBV5-4 and TRBJ1-2, with D hard to call. The V gene lost 2 bases and the J gene lost 1 base, with 12 bases spanning the gap. This CDR3 has 15 residues. Germline V gene data show CDR1 as SGHNT and CDR2 as YYREEE (reference sequence). CDR3 loop: CASSFIPEVNYGYTF. DNA for the CDR3: TGTGCCAGCAGCTTCATTCCAGAGGTTAACTATGGCTACACCTTC.

This clonotype has more than one count but fewer than ten. The chain links TRBV6-2 or TRBV6-3 to TRBJ2-5; tentatively, D is TRBD2 (7 bases). Deletions cut 5 bases from V and 4 bases from J, with 14 bases between. This CDR3 comprises 14 residues. CDR1 is MNHEY, CDR2 SVGEGT, per germline. Here the CDR3 reads CASSPEGGPETQYF. In DNA, the CDR3 is TGTGCCAGCAGTCCCGAGGGGGGGCCAGAGACCCAGTACTTC.

The chain combines TRBV29-1 with TRBJ2-3; 11 positions match TRBD2. The CDR3 runs 14 residues. Germline V gives CDR1 SQVTM, CDR2 ANQGSEA. After removal of 6 bases from V and 3 bases from J, the junction contained 5 bases not matched to a gene. The CDR3 reads CSVVSGGATDTQYF. CDR3 DNA sequence: TGCAGCGTGGTTAGCGGGGGGGCTACAGATACGCAGTATTTT.

This clonotype came up a few times. The chain joins TRBV7-6 to TRBJ2-7; D is unresolved. The CDR3 is 15 amino acids. With 1 base removed from V and 6 bases from J, the gap between germline ends came to 16 bases. Germline CDR1 is SGHVS and CDR2 is FNYEAQ. The CDR3 loop reads CASSLGWGPQGEQYF. The CDR3 DNA follows: TGTGCCAGCAGCTTAGGTTGGGGTCCCCAAGGCGAGCAGTACTTC.